The T cell receptor beta chain under discussion was sequenced for a study of T cell repertoires in cytomegalovirus infection. Study-level findings and limits: Cumulative frequency (of public TCR beta family members) identified carriers of CMV plus the relevant HLA.

Looked up from germline, CDR1 is SQVTM and CDR2 is ANQGSEA. The V gene lost 0 bases and the J gene lost 5 bases, with 13 bases spanning the gap. This CDR3 is 14 amino acids long. About this clonotype: Antigen: not known.

TCRdb re-called the reads through MiXCR, storing one row per CDR3 protein. This sample yields hundreds of thousands of distinct CDR3 sequences, of which 22% are seen a single time; 18% belongs to the top ten. Sequences were obtained from CD8+ T cells from PBMCs. The clonotype originates from a human donor in good health (CMV status not recorded). Some clones in this sample may be carry-over from other donors' samples. The genes are TRBV29-1 and TRBJ2-5; the D is unclear. CDR3 DNA sequence: TGCAGCGTTGAAGACTTAGGGATCACGGAGACCCAGTACTTC. Its translation: CSVEDLGITETQYF.